The clone carrying this TCR beta chain was recorded once. These data belong to a study of blood T cell repertoires in COVID-19. Looking at the study overall: COVID-19 samples, acute and convalescent, were from the United States, Italy and Spain. In each case, the material was cDNA or gDNA derived from T cells, B-cell-depleted T cells, or PBMCs.

Germline V gene sequence: CDR1 GTSNPN, CDR2 SVGIG (reference sequence). The CDR3 runs to 14 residues. V was pared by 4 bases and J by 1 base, with 5 bases of the junction left unmatched. Original data processing: Estimation of nucleated cell counts relied on the amplification of reference gene primers. The protocol was immunoSEQ multiplex PCR, while the TCRdb copy is restricted to in-frame clones and leaves out a portion. The V and J calls and clone size come from that table; D and trimming were worked out from the DNA. The table shows hundreds of thousands of clones, with roughly nine tenths occurring only once.

The TCR sequence derives from a woman younger than 30 who had recovered from COVID-19. Sequenced material: peripheral blood. V is TRBV30 and J is TRBJ2-3; TRBD2 matches 7 bases. CDR3 sequence: CAWTVAGGTDTQYF. Written as DNA, the CDR3 is TGTGCCTGGACGGTAGCGGGTGGCACAGATACGCAGTATTTT.